A selection of T cell receptor beta chains follows, all from one sample in a study of shared clonotypes between healthy human individuals. Produced via immunoSEQ multiplex PCR; TCRdb's table is partial and in-frame only. The sample lists hundreds of thousands of clones, around four fifths occurring once. The source material was memory CD4+ T cells sorted from blood. Every receptor here comes from a man younger than 40 in good health. The CDR3 runs from the conserved cysteine through the conserved F or W. Fields, in order: CDR3 length, clone size, D gene, V gene, J gene, CDR3 DNA, CDR3 protein. A D gene is named only where the DNA matches it firmly. A clone size is listed for some rows: how often the clone was seen (once, few, many), or a class if it is expanded.

length: 16
size: NA
D: TRBD1
V: TRBV5-1
J: TRBJ2-6
DNA: TGCGCCAGCAGCAGGACAGGGGCCTCTGGGGCCAACGTCCTGACTTTC
CDR3: CASSRTGASGANVLTF

length: 15
size: NA
D: TRBD1
V: TRBV19
J: TRBJ1-2
DNA: TGTGCCAGTACCATTTTACCCGGGACAGGGGACGGCTACACCTTC
CDR3: CASTILPGTGDGYTF

length: 15
size: few
D: NA
V: TRBV5-1
J: TRBJ2-1
DNA: TGCGCCAGCAGCCCCTCTGCCGAGTCGGGAAATGAGCAGTTCTTC
CDR3: CASSPSAESGNEQFF

length: 13
size: once
D: NA
V: TRBV19
J: TRBJ2-7
DNA: TGTGCCAGTAGTTTATGGGGGACCTACGAGCAGTACTTC
CDR3: CASSLWGTYEQYF

length: 17
size: NA
D: TRBD1
V: TRBV11-2
J: TRBJ2-1
DNA: TGTGCCAGCAGTCGTACCGGGACAGGCAGCTCCTACAATGAGCAGTTCTTC
CDR3: CASSRTGTGSSYNEQFF

length: 17
size: NA
D: NA
V: TRBV5-1
J: TRBJ2-7
DNA: TGCGCCAGCAGCTTGAGCGGAGGGGGGGCTCAAAAGTACGAGCAGTACTTC
CDR3: CASSLSGGGAQKYEQYF

length: 14
size: NA
D: NA
V: TRBV19
J: TRBJ1-2
DNA: TGTGCCAGTAGTATCTTCCAGGCTAACTATGGCTACACCTTC
CDR3: CASSIFQANYGYTF

length: 13
size: NA
D: NA
V: TRBV7-8
J: TRBJ2-2
DNA: TGTGCCAGCAGCTTAGTTGCGGTCGGGGAGCTGTTTTTT
CDR3: CASSLVAVGELFF

length: 14
size: NA
D: NA
V: TRBV6-1
J: TRBJ2-1
DNA: TGTGCCAGCAGTGAAGGCTACAGGGGAGGTGAGCAGTTCTTC
CDR3: CASSEGYRGGEQFF

length: 14
size: NA
D: TRBD2
V: TRBV19
J: TRBJ2-1
DNA: TGTGCCAGCAGTGTAGCGGGAGGGGGGAATGAGCAGTTCTTC
CDR3: CASSVAGGGNEQFF

length: 16
size: NA
D: NA
V: TRBV28
J: TRBJ1-4
DNA: TGTGCCAGCAGCATTTTTCGCGGGGGGCGAAATGAAAAACTGTTTTTT
CDR3: CASSIFRGGRNEKLFF

length: 12
size: NA
D: NA
V: TRBV19
J: TRBJ2-1
DNA: TGTGCCAGTAGTCCAGGGCGTATTGAGCAGTTCTTC
CDR3: CASSPGRIEQFF

length: 17
size: NA
D: TRBD1
V: TRBV7-8
J: TRBJ1-2
DNA: TGTGCCAGCAGCTATGGACAGGCGGGTATGGGGAACTATGGCTACACCTTC
CDR3: CASSYGQAGMGNYGYTF

length: 15
size: NA
D: TRBD2
V: TRBV7-2
J: TRBJ2-7
DNA: TGTGCCAGCAGCTTGCGGGTAGCGGGATCTTACGAGCAGTACTTC
CDR3: CASSLRVAGSYEQYF

length: 15
size: NA
D: TRBD1
V: TRBV11-2
J: TRBJ1-2
DNA: TGTGCCAGCAGCTTAGGTGCAGGGGGAGTTTATGGCTACACCTTC
CDR3: CASSLGAGGVYGYTF

length: 13
size: NA
D: NA
V: TRBV6-6
J: TRBJ2-2
DNA: TGTGCCAGCAGTTTAACAGGGACCGGGGAGCTGTTTTTT
CDR3: CASSLTGTGELFF

length: 18
size: NA
D: TRBD2
V: TRBV5-1
J: TRBJ2-7
DNA: TGCGCCAGCAGCTTTCCTAGCGGGGCCGTTGTTACGTTTTACGAGCAGTACTTC
CDR3: CASSFPSGAVVTFYEQYF

length: 13
size: NA
D: TRBD2
V: TRBV10-1
J: TRBJ2-3
DNA: TGCGCCAGCAGTGGTGTAGCGGGAAGTACGCAGTATTTT
CDR3: CASSGVAGSTQYF

length: 16
size: NA
D: TRBD1
V: TRBV7-3
J: TRBJ2-3
DNA: TGTGCCAGCAGCTTAACGGGACAGAGAACCACAGATACGCAGTATTTT
CDR3: CASSLTGQRTTDTQYF